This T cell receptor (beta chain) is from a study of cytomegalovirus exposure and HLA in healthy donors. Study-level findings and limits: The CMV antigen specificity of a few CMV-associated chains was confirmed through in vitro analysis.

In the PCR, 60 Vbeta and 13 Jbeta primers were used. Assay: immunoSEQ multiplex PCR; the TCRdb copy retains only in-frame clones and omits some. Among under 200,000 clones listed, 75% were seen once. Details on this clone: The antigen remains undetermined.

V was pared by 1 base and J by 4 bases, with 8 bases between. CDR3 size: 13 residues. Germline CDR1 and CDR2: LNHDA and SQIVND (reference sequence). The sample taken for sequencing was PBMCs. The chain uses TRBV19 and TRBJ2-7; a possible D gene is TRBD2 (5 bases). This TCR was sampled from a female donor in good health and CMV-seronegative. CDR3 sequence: CASSIAGGYEQYF. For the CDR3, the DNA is TGTGCCAGTAGTATAGCGGGCGGGTACGAGCAGTACTTC.